The T cell receptor (beta chain) under discussion was sequenced for a study of vaccination and CD4 T cells after COVID-19. Study-wide context: Nasal swab PCR detected SARS-CoV-2 in convalescent patients; about 10 had mild disease, one severe.

Study-level results: No early post-infection timepoints were studied, and convalescent patients studied were relatively few. From approximately 21 to 40, the median of SARS-CoV-2-reactive clonotypes rose without reaching significance.

Notes on this clonotype: Its antigen is undetermined.

Germline assignment: CDR1 LGHNA and CDR2 YNFKEQ. CDR3 length: 16 amino acids. V trimming: 1 base; J trimming: 0 bases; junction bases outside the gene matches: 2. TCRdb used MiXCR to reprocess the PCR reads, holding one entry per CDR3 protein. The sample includes about 19,000 distinct CDR3 sequences, over 45% of them seen just once. The source of this sequence is a human donor who had recovered from COVID-19. The sequencing used CD4+ T cells from blood, collected after SARS-CoV-2 vaccination. V usage is TRBV4-2 and J usage is TRBJ2-1, with 8 bases that match TRBD1. The CDR3 is CASSQVGQGSYNEQFF. CDR3 nucleotides: TGTGCCAGCAGCCAAGTCGGACAGGGCTCCTACAATGAGCAGTTCTTC.